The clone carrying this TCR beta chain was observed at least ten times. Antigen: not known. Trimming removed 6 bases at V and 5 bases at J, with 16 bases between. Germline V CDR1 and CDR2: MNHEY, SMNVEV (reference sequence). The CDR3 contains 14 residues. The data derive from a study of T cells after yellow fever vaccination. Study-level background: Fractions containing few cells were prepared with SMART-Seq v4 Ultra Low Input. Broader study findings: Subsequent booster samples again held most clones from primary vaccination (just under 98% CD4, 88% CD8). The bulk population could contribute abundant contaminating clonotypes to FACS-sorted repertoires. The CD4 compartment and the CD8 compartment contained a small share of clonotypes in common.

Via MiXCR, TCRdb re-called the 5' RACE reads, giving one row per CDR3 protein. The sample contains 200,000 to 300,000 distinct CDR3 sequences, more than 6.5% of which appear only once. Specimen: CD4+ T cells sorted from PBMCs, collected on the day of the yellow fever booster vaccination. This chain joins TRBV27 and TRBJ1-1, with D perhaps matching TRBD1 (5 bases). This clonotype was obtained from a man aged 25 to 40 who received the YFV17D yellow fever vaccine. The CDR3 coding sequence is TGTGCCAGCAGCGGGGCGCCTGGATTGACTGAAGCTTTCTTT. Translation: CASSGAPGLTEAFF.